The 28 T cell receptor beta chains in this list originate from one sample, sequenced in a study of blood T cell repertoires in COVID-19. Measured with immunoSEQ multiplex PCR; TCRdb has only the in-frame clones, and not every one. The table records under 140,000 clones, about four fifths of them present only once. Sequenced: peripheral blood. The receptors stem from a woman in her fifties or sixties with acute or convalescent COVID-19.

V and J are TRBV28 and TRBJ1-4, with D perhaps TRBD1 (5 bases). With 4 bases removed from V and 11 bases from J, the gap between germline ends came to 14 bases. The CDR3 totals 13 residues. The germline CDR1 and CDR2 sequences are MDHEN and SYDVKM. The CDR3 DNA reads as TGTGCCAGCAGTTCCCCCGGGGAGGGGAAACTGTTTTTT. This codes for CASSSPGEGKLFF.

V gene TRBV6-2 or TRBV6-3 combines with J gene TRBJ1-2, with D uncertain. The CDR3 is 13 residues long. Trimming took 6 bases from V and 0 from J, leaving 8 bases between them. Germline CDR1 is MNHEY and CDR2 is SVGEGT. The CDR3 DNA reads as TGTGCCAGCAGCCCTGAGGCTAACTATGGCTACACCTTC. Translated, it gives CASSPEANYGYTF.

This clone turned up a few times. The chain has TRBV28 and TRBJ1-1, with 9 bases lining up with TRBD1. The ends lost 6 bases at V and 6 bases at J; junction bases unmatched: 8. This CDR3 is 14 amino acids long. From germline, CDR1 is MDHEN and CDR2 SYDVKM. As DNA, the CDR3 is TGTGCCAGCAGAACAGGGGGCGCGTTCGCTGAAGCTTTCTTT. Protein: CASRTGGAFAEAFF.

CDR3 region: CASSLQYEQYF. Here the CDR3 DNA reads TGTGCCAGCAGTCTTCAGTACGAGCAGTACTTC. The chain joins TRBV28 to TRBJ2-7; unclear D gene. V lost 5 bases and J lost 4, with 6 bases in between. The CDR3 sequence is 11 residues long. Germline V CDR1 and CDR2: MDHEN, SYDVKM.

This clone appeared once. The chain links TRBV4-2 to TRBJ1-2, with no clear D. CDR3 length equals 13 residues. Germline loops: CDR1 LGHNA, CDR2 YNFKEQ. V was clipped by 3 bases and J by 8 bases, with 13 bases between them. This chain's CDR3 is CASSHRGYEGYTF. CDR3 DNA sequence: TGTGCCAGCAGCCACAGAGGATACGAAGGCTACACCTTC.

The chain employs TRBV4-3 and TRBJ1-4, with 7 bases matching TRBD1. CDR3 length: 18 residues. CDR1 is LGHNA, CDR2 YSLEER, per germline. V dropped 1 base and J dropped 6; count of bases not matched to a gene: 14. DNA for the CDR3: TGCGCCAGCAGCCAAGGCTTCATACAGGGGCGAGTATATGAAAAACTGTTTTTT. Translated, it gives CASSQGFIQGRVYEKLFF.

This chain joins TRBV10-3 and TRBJ1-3, with unresolved D. The CDR3 runs to 15 residues. Germline CDR1 and CDR2: ENHRY and SYGVKD. Deletions cut 0 bases from V and 0 bases from J, with 6 bases between. CDR3 amino acids: CAISESHNSGNTIYF. CDR3 bases: TGTGCCATCAGTGAGTCTCACAACTCTGGAAACACCATATATTTT.

The chain employs TRBV11-3 and TRBJ2-7; 11 bases are a match to TRBD1. The germline gives CDR1 SGHNT, CDR2 YENEEA. V trimming: 5 bases; J trimming: 5 bases; junction bases outside the gene matches: 8. The CDR3 has 15 amino acids. CDR3 sequence: CASSQGQGQGDEQYF. The CDR3 DNA sequence: TGTGCCAGCAGCCAAGGACAGGGACAGGGGGACGAGCAGTACTTC.

This clone came up a few times. The chain couples TRBV6-2 or TRBV6-3 to TRBJ1-5; D not resolved. Germline V gene data show CDR1 as MNHEY and CDR2 as SVGEGT. The CDR3 has 14 residues. Trimming took 4 bases from V and 7 from J, leaving 14 bases between them. In nucleotides, the CDR3 is TGTGCCAGCAGTTCCGAGAGTGGAGGCCAGCCCCAGCATTTT. Its protein is CASSSESGGQPQHF.

The V call is TRBV6-5, the J call TRBJ1-4, with 7 bases fitting TRBD1. V lost 7 bases, J lost 5 bases, and 10 bases stayed unmatched. CDR1 is MNHEY, CDR2 SVGAGI, per germline. The CDR3 has 15 residues. DNA for the CDR3: TGTGCCAGCACCTCTGGACAGGCCGGCAATGAAAAACTGTTTTTT. It translates to CASTSGQAGNEKLFF.

This rearrangement joins TRBV4-3 to TRBJ2-7; the D gene is possibly TRBD2 (5 bases). CDR1 and CDR2 from the germline V gene are LGHNA and YSLEER. The CDR3 runs to 15 residues. The germline V and J ends were trimmed by 4 bases and 0 bases, with 13 bases remaining between them. CDR3 sequence: CASSLGLGNSYEQYF. In DNA form, the CDR3 reads TGCGCCAGCAGCCTAGGACTGGGAAACTCCTACGAGCAGTACTTC.

This sequence joins TRBV15 and TRBJ2-4, with TRBD1 identical over 9 bases. This CDR3 is 15 amino acids long. V shed 0 bases, J shed 7 bases, and the junction held 4 bases outside the gene matches. CDR1 and CDR2 (germline): LNHNV, YYDKDF (reference sequence). The CDR3 sequence is CATSRDGTGRNIQYF. For the CDR3, the DNA is TGTGCCACCAGCAGAGATGGGACAGGGAGGAACATTCAGTACTTC.

This chain uses TRBV28 with TRBJ1-5; a possible D gene is TRBD1 (6 bases). This CDR3 comprises 16 residues. Germline V lookup: CDR1 MDHEN, CDR2 SYDVKM. Trimming removed 4 bases at V and 5 bases at J, with 18 bases between. DNA for the CDR3: TGTGCCAGCAGTTCAAGATTGAGGGGGAGCCATCAGCCCCAGCATTTT. Amino acid sequence: CASSSRLRGSHQPQHF. Combining the CDR3 with reference TRBV28 and TRBJ1-5 gives the whole variable domain DVKVTQSSRYLVKRTGEKVFLECVQDMDHENMFWYRQDPGLGLRLIYFSYDVKMKEKGDIPEGYSVSREKKERFSLILESASTNQTSMYLCASSSRLRGSHQPQHFGDGTRLSIL.

The chain combines TRBV4-1 with TRBJ1-1; tentative D call: TRBD1 (5 bases). Germline V gene lookup returns CDR1 MGHRA and CDR2 YSYEKL. V lost 4 bases and J 0 bases, leaving 18 bases between the germline ends. The CDR3 runs 17 residues. The CDR3, as DNA: TGCGCCAGCAGCCCCGGACATTCCGGGAGGGTGAACACTGAAGCTTTCTTT. Its translation: CASSPGHSGRVNTEAFF.

The chain links TRBV30 to TRBJ1-6; 7 nucleotides agree with TRBD1. V dropped 3 bases and J dropped 3; count of bases not matched to a gene: 2. The CDR3 loop spans 14 amino acids. Germline-derived CDR1 and CDR2 are GTSNPN and SVGIG (reference sequence). CDR3 protein: CAWRYRGYNSPLHF. The CDR3, as DNA: TGTGCCTGGAGATACAGGGGCTATAATTCACCCCTCCACTTT.

This clone was observed a handful of times. The chain is built from TRBV11-2 and TRBJ1-2, with 8 positions matching TRBD1. The ends lost 6 bases at V and 2 bases at J; junction bases unmatched: 11. Per the germline V gene, CDR1 is SGHAT and CDR2 is FQNNGV. The CDR3 is made up of 16 amino acids. The CDR3 loop reads CASRGLRQGRNYGYTF. For the CDR3, the DNA is TGTGCCAGCAGGGGCCTCCGACAGGGGAGAAACTATGGCTACACCTTC. Filled out from reference TRBV11-2 and TRBJ1-2, the complete variable domain reads EAGVAQSPRYKIIEKRQSVAFWCNPISGHATLYWYQQILGQGPKLLIQFQNNGVVDDSQLPKDRFSAERLKGVDSTLKIQPAKLEDSAVYLCASRGLRQGRNYGYTFGSGTRLTVV.

This chain connects TRBV12-3 or TRBV12-4 to TRBJ1-2, with D unclear. The CDR3 totals 11 residues. Trimming shortened V by 2 bases and J by 7 bases, and 5 bases separated the two germline ends. The CDR3 region has the DNA TGTGCCAGCAGTTTATTGCGTGGCTACACCTTC. Amino acids: CASSLLRGYTF.

The V gene is TRBV3-1 (or the pseudogene TRBV3-2), the J gene TRBJ2-7; D may be TRBD1 (5 bases). V was cut by 3 bases and J by 3 bases, with 9 bases left in between. The CDR3 loop spans 13 amino acids. The V gene's germline CDR1 is LGHDT and CDR2 YNNKEL (reference sequence). CDR3: CASSQAGCYEQYF. As DNA, the CDR3 is TGTGCCAGCAGCCAGGCAGGGTGCTACGAGCAGTACTTC.

V is TRBV4-2 and J is TRBJ1-6; 7 nucleotides match TRBD1. V lost 0 bases and J lost 6; bases outside the gene matches: 5. Germline V gene sequence: CDR1 LGHNA, CDR2 YNFKEQ. The CDR3 sequence is 16 residues long. The CDR3 coding sequence is TGTGCCAGCAGCCAAGACCAGACAGGGAGTAATTCACCCCTCCACTTT. It translates to CASSQDQTGSNSPLHF.

This chain joins TRBV7-6 and TRBJ2-5, with 12 bases fitting TRBD1. V shed 3 bases, J shed 4 bases, and the junction held 9 bases outside the gene matches. Germline values: CDR1 SGHVS, CDR2 FNYEAQ. CDR3 length: 17 residues. CDR3 bases: TGTGCCAGCAGCTTTGGGACAGGGGGCGCGTTTGGAGAGACCCAGTACTTC. This gives the protein CASSFGTGGAFGETQYF.

This clone was observed once. The rearrangement joins TRBV12-3 or TRBV12-4 to TRBJ1-5, with TRBD1 as a possible D gene (6 bases). V lost 3 bases to trimming and J lost 4 bases, with 7 bases between them. CDR3 length: 13 amino acids. Written as DNA, the CDR3 is TGTGCCAGCAGTTTCAGGGGAAATCAGCCCCAGCATTTT. Amino acids: CASSFRGNQPQHF.

The chain is built from TRBV4-3 and TRBJ2-3, with TRBD2 matching over 10 bases. Germline trimming cut 3 bases from V and 6 bases from J; bases unmatched to any gene: 9. Germline V gives CDR1 LGHNA, CDR2 YSLEER. CDR3 length: 16 residues. The CDR3 loop is CASSHGLAGAGDTQYF. The CDR3 DNA follows: TGCGCCAGCAGCCACGGCCTAGCGGGGGCAGGGGATACGCAGTATTTT.

The gene calls are TRBV7-2 and TRBJ1-2, with 9 bases lining up with TRBD1. Unmatched junction bases numbered 6, after V lost 3 bases and J lost 1 base. CDR3 length: 16 amino acids. The germline V gene encodes CDR1 SGHTA and CDR2 FQGNSA. The CDR3 reads CASSLMGQGGNYGYTF. The CDR3 coding sequence is TGTGCCAGCAGCTTGATGGGACAGGGTGGTAACTATGGCTACACCTTC.

This clone was detected a few times. The V call is TRBV9, the J call TRBJ2-5, with a weak D call TRBD2 (7 bases). V gave up 6 bases and J gave up 3 bases, with 15 bases separating them. This CDR3 has 14 amino acids. Germline V gene sequence: CDR1 SGDLS, CDR2 YYNGEE. CDR3 bases: TGTGCCAGCAATGGGGGGGGCCCAAAAGAGACCCAGTACTTC. Amino acids: CASNGGGPKETQYF.

The chain employs TRBV18 and TRBJ1-2; 9 positions agree with TRBD1. The CDR3 extends over 14 amino acids. V shed 4 bases and J 2 bases; nucleotides not matched to a gene: 2. Looked up from germline, CDR1 is KGHSH and CDR2 is LQKENI. DNA of the CDR3: TGTGCCAGCTCACAGGGGACAGGGAACTATGGCTACACCTTC. This encodes CASSQGTGNYGYTF.

This clone has just one count. The chain combines TRBV4-3 with TRBJ2-1, with D uncertain. V gave up 0 bases and J gave up 5 bases, with 5 bases separating them. Germline CDR1 and CDR2: LGHNA and YSLEER. CDR3 size: 13 residues. CDR3 bases: TGCGCCAGCAGCCAAGATTGGCACAATGAGCAGTTCTTC. As protein: CASSQDWHNEQFF.

The gene calls are TRBV15 and TRBJ2-5; the D gene is possibly TRBD2 (7 bases). Trimming stripped 1 base from V and 3 bases from J, with 18 bases between. From germline, CDR1 is LNHNV and CDR2 YYDKDF (reference sequence). The CDR3 is made up of 17 amino acids. CDR3 bases: TGTGCCACCAGCAGAGGGGGGGGCCCGGCCCGTGAAGAGACCCAGTACTTC. Translated, it gives CATSRGGGPAREETQYF.

The chain couples TRBV27 to TRBJ2-2; D is undetermined. V was trimmed by 9 bases and J by 0 bases, leaving 8 bases between them. Germline-derived CDR1 and CDR2 are MNHEY and SMNVEV (reference sequence). The CDR3 is 13 residues long. The CDR3 spells CASTYSNTGELFF. As DNA, the CDR3 is TGTGCCAGTACCTACTCGAACACCGGGGAGCTGTTTTTT.